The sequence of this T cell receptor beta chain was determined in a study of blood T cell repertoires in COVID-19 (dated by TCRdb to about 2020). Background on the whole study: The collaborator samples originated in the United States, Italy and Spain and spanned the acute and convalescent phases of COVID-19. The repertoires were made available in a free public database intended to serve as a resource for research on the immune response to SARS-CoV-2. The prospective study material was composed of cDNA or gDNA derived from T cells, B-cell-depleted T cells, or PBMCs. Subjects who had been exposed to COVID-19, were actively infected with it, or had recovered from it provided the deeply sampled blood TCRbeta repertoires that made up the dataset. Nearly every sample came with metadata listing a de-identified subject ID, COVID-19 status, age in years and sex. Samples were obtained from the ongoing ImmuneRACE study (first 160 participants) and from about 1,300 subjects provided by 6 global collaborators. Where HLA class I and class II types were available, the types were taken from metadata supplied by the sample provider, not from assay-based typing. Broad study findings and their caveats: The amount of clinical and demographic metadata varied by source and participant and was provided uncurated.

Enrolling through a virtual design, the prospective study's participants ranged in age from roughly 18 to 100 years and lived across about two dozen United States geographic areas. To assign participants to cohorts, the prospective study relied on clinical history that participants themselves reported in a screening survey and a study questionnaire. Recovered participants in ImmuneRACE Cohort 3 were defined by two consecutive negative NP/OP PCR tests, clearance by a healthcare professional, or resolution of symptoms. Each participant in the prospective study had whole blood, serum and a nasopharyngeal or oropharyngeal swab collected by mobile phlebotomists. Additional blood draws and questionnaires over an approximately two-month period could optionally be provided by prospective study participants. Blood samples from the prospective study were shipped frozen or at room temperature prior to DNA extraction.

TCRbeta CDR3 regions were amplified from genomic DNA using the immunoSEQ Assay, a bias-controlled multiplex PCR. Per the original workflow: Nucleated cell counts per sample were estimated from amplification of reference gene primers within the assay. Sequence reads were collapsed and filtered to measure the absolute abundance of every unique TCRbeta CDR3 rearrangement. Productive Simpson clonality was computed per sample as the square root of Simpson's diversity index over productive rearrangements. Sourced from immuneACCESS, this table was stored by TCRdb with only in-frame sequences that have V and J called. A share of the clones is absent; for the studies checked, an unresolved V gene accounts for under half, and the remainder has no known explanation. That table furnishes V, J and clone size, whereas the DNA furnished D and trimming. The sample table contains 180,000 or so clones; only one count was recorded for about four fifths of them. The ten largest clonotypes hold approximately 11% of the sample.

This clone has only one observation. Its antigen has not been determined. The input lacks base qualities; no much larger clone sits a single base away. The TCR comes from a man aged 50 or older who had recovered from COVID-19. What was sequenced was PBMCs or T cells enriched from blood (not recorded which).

The nucleotide sequence reads as follows: TGTGCCAGCAGCTTAGTTGGACTCAGCTCTGGAAACACCATATATTTT. Its protein is CASSLVGLSSGNTIYF. Recombination linked TRBV7-8 to TRBJ1-3; the D gene is unclear. From the cysteine through the phenylalanine, the CDR3 covers 16 amino acids. Only the CDR3 region is kept as DNA, spanning 48 bases read in frame from base 1. V is shortened by 1 base, J by 0 bases, and the region joining them spans 10 bases. CDR1 and CDR2 are read off the germline V gene as SGHVS and FQNEAQ.